This T cell receptor (beta chain) was recovered during a study of Graves' ophthalmopathy and Graves' hyperthyroidism. Trimming took off 4 bases at V and 11 bases at J, with 14 bases between the two ends. The germline V gene encodes CDR1 LGHDT and CDR2 YNNKEL (reference sequence). This CDR3 contains 12 residues. This clonotype was recorded many times. CAS ≥3, NOSPECS ≥4, moderate-to-severe activity and duration under 3 months marked donors with ophthalmopathy. RNA transcripts yielded amplified TCR beta CDR3 regions. A first-round RT-PCR used HTBI primers, followed by a second-round multiplex PCR. TCRdb re-derived calls from the multiplex PCR reads in MiXCR, one entry per CDR3 protein. The data show 300,000 or so distinct CDR3 sequences, roughly 15% seen once.

The material sequenced was peripheral blood. This receptor was identified in an adult man with Graves' ophthalmopathy. The V and J genes are TRBV3-1 and TRBJ1-2; D uncertain. The CDR3 region is CASSRYRLVYTF. CDR3 in DNA: TGTGCCAGCAGCCGCTATCGGCTGGTTTACACCTTC.